A single sample is the source of the 27 T cell receptor beta chains below, sequenced in a study of human T cells and chemical hapten exposure. TCRdb reprocessed the RACE reads with MiXCR, giving one entry per CDR3 protein. This table holds approximately 80,000 distinct CDR3 sequences, 6% to 9% found once. The time point: patch test 1, 2 weeks after DPC sensitization. Described treatment: therapeutic diphenylcyclopropenone sensitization with weekly scalp DPC. The sample was whole blood, taken in connection with sensitization to the hapten diphenylcyclopropenone (DPC). These receptors were collected from a woman aged 25 to 45 with alopecia areata. Some clones in this sample may be carry-over from other donors' samples.

As concerns this clonotype: The conserved closing phenylalanine or tryptophan is absent in this CDR3, likely reflecting a read error. This chain connects TRBV5-1 to TRBJ1-1; D uncertain. Trimming pared 1 base from V and 4 bases from J, leaving 14 bases between. The CDR3 length is 15 residues. Germline V gives CDR1 SGHRS, CDR2 YFSETQ. The CDR3 nucleotides read TGCGCCAGCAGCTTGTTAGCCAGCGCTTTCACTGAAGCTTTCTCT. This translates into CASSLLASAFTEAFS.

This chain links TRBV29-1 with TRBJ1-2; D uncertain. The CDR3 consists of 14 residues. CDR1 SQVTM and CDR2 ANQGSEA come from the germline V gene. Trimming left V 0 bases short and J 4 bases short, with 12 bases between. The CDR3 DNA is TGCAGCGTTGAAGATCCCGCGCAGCTCTATGGCTACACCTTC. Amino acid sequence: CSVEDPAQLYGYTF.

The V call is TRBV6-1, the J call TRBJ1-2, with TRBD1 identical over 7 bases. The CDR3 loop spans 14 amino acids. With 1 base clipped from V and 1 base from J, the junction kept 0 bases outside the gene matches. Per germline, CDR1 MNHNS and CDR2 SASEGT. CDR3 loop: CASSEGQGNYGYTF. The DNA for the CDR3 is TGTGCCAGCAGTGAAGGACAGGGTAACTATGGCTACACCTTC.

This clonotype turned up a few times. This chain joins TRBV7-9 and TRBJ1-1, with D possibly being TRBD1 (5 bases). The CDR3 is made up of 15 amino acids. The V and J ends lost 7 bases and 4 bases respectively, with 19 bases between them. CDR1 is SEHNR and CDR2 is FQNEAQ in the germline V gene (reference sequence). CDR3 in amino acids: CASTLRSGESTEAFF. The DNA for the CDR3 is TGTGCCAGCACCCTCAGGTCGGGGGAGAGCACTGAAGCTTTCTTT. Together with reference TRBV7-9 and TRBJ1-1, the CDR3 gives the full variable domain: DTGVSQNPRHKITKRGQNVTFRCDPISEHNRLYWYRQTLGQGPEFLTYFQNEAQLEKSRLLSDRFSAERPKGSFSTLEIQRTEQGDSAMYLCASTLRSGESTEAFFGQGTRLTVV.

This clonotype was detected ten times or more. The V gene is TRBV5-5, the J gene TRBJ1-1, with D possibly matching TRBD1 (5 bases). Trimming pared 0 bases from V and 5 bases from J, leaving 14 bases between. CDR3 length: 15 residues. CDR1 SGHKS and CDR2 YYEKEE come from the germline V gene (reference sequence). The CDR3 DNA reads as TGTGCCAGCAGCTTGGGGGGGATGGGGGTAACTGAAGCTTTCTTT. It specifies CASSLGGMGVTEAFF.

This clonotype was observed a handful of times. The rearrangement uses TRBV20-1 and TRBJ2-7, with 8 bases fitting TRBD2. This CDR3 comprises 14 residues. V was pared by 0 bases and J by 5 bases, with 6 bases of the junction left unmatched. Germline values: CDR1 DFQATT, CDR2 SNEGSKA (reference sequence). The CDR3: CSARDPSGGDEQYF. CDR3 sequence (DNA): TGCAGTGCTAGAGATCCCTCCGGGGGGGACGAGCAGTACTTC.

The chain joins TRBV3-1 to TRBJ1-1; a weak D match, TRBD1 (5 bases). Germline V CDR1 and CDR2: LGHDT, YNNKEL (reference sequence). Trimming stripped 1 base from V and 0 bases from J, with 12 bases between. The CDR3 contains 16 residues. The CDR3 sequence: CASSQGQGRMNTEAFF. The CDR3 DNA is TGTGCCAGCAGCCAAGGGCAGGGTAGGATGAACACTGAAGCTTTCTTT.

This clonotype was seen repeatedly, ten times or more. The genes are TRBV29-1 and TRBJ1-1; 10 bases agree with TRBD1. CDR1 and CDR2 from the germline V gene are SQVTM and ANQGSEA. This CDR3 is 14 amino acids long. After removal of 4 bases from V and 5 bases from J, the junction contained 7 bases not matched to a gene. The CDR3 DNA sequence: TGCAGCGTTGTGGTGACAGGGGGCAGGACTGAAGCTTTCTTT. This sequence encodes CSVVVTGGRTEAFF.

In nucleotides, the CDR3 is TGTGCCAGTAGTATCGACCGATCACCCTCCTACGAGCAGTACTTC. This encodes CASSIDRSPSYEQYF. The chain joins TRBV19 to TRBJ2-7; D unresolved. CDR1 LNHDA and CDR2 SQIVND come from the germline V gene (reference sequence). This CDR3 is built from 15 residues. Trimming stripped 3 bases from V and 0 bases from J, with 12 bases between. Together with reference TRBV19 and TRBJ2-7, the CDR3 gives the full variable domain: DGGITQSPKYLFRKEGQNVTLSCEQNLNHDAMYWYRQDPGQGLRLIYYSQIVNDFQKGDIAEGYSVSREKKESFPLTVTSAQKNPTAFYLCASSIDRSPSYEQYFGPGTRLTVT.

In its sample, this clonotype was seen many times. V gene TRBV5-6 combines with J gene TRBJ2-5; 10 bases agree with TRBD2. The V gene's germline CDR1 is SGHDT and CDR2 YYEEEE. V trimming: 4 bases; J trimming: 9 bases; junction bases outside the gene matches: 9. CDR3 length equals 14 residues. This CDR3 reads CASSRGTSVEAQYF. The DNA for the CDR3 is TGTGCCAGCAGCAGGGGGACTAGCGTGGAGGCCCAGTACTTC.

This clonotype was detected many times. The chain uses TRBV10-3 and TRBJ2-1, with 7 bases aligning to TRBD2. Trimming removed 5 bases from V and 0 bases from J; junction bases left unmatched: 4. CDR3 size: 15 residues. Germline loops: CDR1 ENHRY, CDR2 SYGVKD. CDR3 nucleotide sequence: TGTGCCATCAGTATAGCGGGTAGCTCCTACAATGAGCAGTTCTTC. It is translated as CAISIAGSSYNEQFF.

This clonotype came up many times. The chain links TRBV5-1 to TRBJ2-2; tentatively, D is TRBD1 (6 bases). The CDR3 is 14 amino acids. Germline assignment: CDR1 SGHRS and CDR2 YFSETQ. This chain's CDR3 is CAVRTVFQSGELFF. CDR3 nucleotides: TGCGCAGTAAGGACAGTTTTTCAATCCGGGGAGCTGTTTTTT.

This clonotype appeared many times. The chain combines TRBV7-2 with TRBJ1-1; perhaps TRBD1 as D (5 bases). The CDR3 is made up of 13 amino acids. Deletions cut 6 bases from V and 2 bases from J, with 10 bases between. Germline lookup yields CDR1 SGHTA and CDR2 FQGNSA. CDR3 sequence reads: CASRSGANTEAFF. Here the CDR3 DNA reads TGTGCCAGCAGGTCCGGGGCAAACACTGAAGCTTTCTTT.

This clonotype appeared many times. This chain joins TRBV6-6 and TRBJ1-1; 12 bases fit TRBD1. This CDR3 has 19 amino acids. CDR1 is MNHNY, CDR2 SVGAGI, per germline (reference sequence). The J segment lost 5 bases and the V segment lost 0 bases, leaving 13 bases of the junction unmatched. The CDR3: CASSYSSPGTGGRGTEAFF. The CDR3 DNA sequence: TGTGCCAGCAGTTACTCGAGTCCCGGGACAGGGGGCAGAGGTACTGAAGCTTTCTTT.

This clonotype has a single count. The chain couples TRBV7-8 to TRBJ1-1; 10 bases align to TRBD1. The germline gives CDR1 SGHVS, CDR2 FQNEAQ. J was trimmed by 10 bases and V by 5 bases; bases with no gene match: 10. The CDR3 sequence is 14 residues long. CDR3 residues: CASSIDRGLRPAFF. The DNA of the CDR3 is TGTGCCAGCAGCATTGACAGGGGGCTTCGGCCAGCTTTCTTT.

At least ten counts were recorded for this clonotype. The rearrangement links TRBV29-1 to TRBJ1-2; no clear D gene. Trimming left V 4 bases short and J 5 bases short, with 8 bases between. The CDR3 is 11 amino acids. The germline CDR1 and CDR2 sequences are SQVTM and ANQGSEA. The CDR3 DNA sequence: TGCAGCGTTGTCACGGAATATGGCTACACCTTC. Its translation is CSVVTEYGYTF.

The chain uses TRBV5-1 and TRBJ1-4; 7 bases are shared with TRBD1. The CDR3 is 15 residues long. The germline V gene encodes CDR1 SGHRS and CDR2 YFSETQ. V trimming: 6 bases; J trimming: 8 bases; junction bases outside the gene matches: 13. CDR3 protein: CASMRGGEGGEKLFF. As DNA, the CDR3 is TGCGCCAGCATGAGAGGGGGCGAAGGGGGCGAAAAACTGTTTTTT.

The chain has TRBV14 and TRBJ1-1; D is unresolved. This CDR3 is 14 amino acids long. Per the germline V gene, CDR1 is SGHDN and CDR2 is FVKESK. Trimming cost V 5 bases and J 1 base, with 11 bases left between them. The CDR3 sequence is CASSAATPNTEAFF. CDR3 DNA: TGTGCCAGCAGCGCAGCGACACCGAACACTGAAGCTTTCTTT. The full variable domain, in which reference TRBV14 and TRBJ1-1 provide the parts outside the CDR3, is EAGVTQFPSHSVIEKGQTVTLRCDPISGHDNLYWYRRVMGKEIKFLLHFVKESKQDESGMPNNRFLAERTGGTYSTLKVQPAELEDSGVYFCASSAATPNTEAFFGQGTRLTVV.

This clonotype was seen ten or more times. V usage is TRBV10-3 and J usage is TRBJ2-3; 9 bases map to TRBD2. There are 14 residues in the CDR3. The germline CDR1 and CDR2 sequences are ENHRY and SYGVKD. The ends lost 7 bases at V and 2 bases at J; junction bases unmatched: 4. This chain's CDR3 is CAIKRGGATDTQYF. CDR3 DNA: TGTGCCATCAAGCGCGGGGGGGCCACAGATACGCAGTATTTT.

This clonotype occurred many times. The chain carries TRBV7-9 and TRBJ2-5; the D is unclear. The V gene lost 3 bases and the J gene lost 5 bases, with 10 bases spanning the gap. This CDR3 is built from 13 residues. The germline gives CDR1 SEHNR, CDR2 FQNEAQ (reference sequence). CDR3 DNA: TGTGCCAGCAGCTTGTTGTTGGGGGAGACCCAGTACTTC. Its protein product is CASSLLLGETQYF.

This clonotype was detected a few times. The genes are TRBV12-3 or TRBV12-4 and TRBJ2-7, with D possibly TRBD2 on 5 matching bases. The CDR3 consists of 14 residues. The V end lost 6 bases, the J end lost 4 bases, and 16 bases lay between the germline ends. The CDR3 here is CASSPGKRSYEQYF. The CDR3, as DNA: TGTGCCAGCAGCCCGGGAAAGCGGAGTTACGAGCAGTACTTC.

In its sample, this clonotype was seen many times. The chain has TRBV19 and TRBJ1-5; no clear D gene. The germline CDR1 and CDR2 sequences are LNHDA and SQIVND (reference sequence). The CDR3 runs 15 residues. Trimming took off 1 base at V and 11 bases at J, with 18 bases between the two ends. In DNA form, the CDR3 reads TGTGCCAGTAGTATAGTCCGACTGCCCGGGGAAGCCCAGCATTTT. It is translated as CASSIVRLPGEAQHF.

V and J are TRBV10-3 and TRBJ1-2, with D possibly being TRBD1 (5 bases). CDR1 is ENHRY and CDR2 is SYGVKD in the germline V gene. The CDR3 spans 13 residues. Trimming took off 6 bases at V and 2 bases at J, with 10 bases between the two ends. This CDR3 reads CAISRDPNYGYTF. The CDR3 DNA is TGTGCCATCAGCCGGGACCCCAACTATGGCTACACCTTC.

This clonotype has a handful of counts. V usage is TRBV5-4 and J usage is TRBJ2-1; TRBD1 might be the D (6 bases). The CDR3 runs 14 residues. Trimming pared 0 bases from V and 5 bases from J, leaving 9 bases between. The germline V gene encodes CDR1 SGHNT and CDR2 YYREEE (reference sequence). The CDR3 loop reads CASSLEPGDNEQFF. CDR3 DNA: TGTGCCAGCAGCTTGGAACCAGGGGACAATGAGCAGTTCTTC.

This clonotype was recorded at least ten times. The chain is built from TRBV12-5 and TRBJ2-1; D gene unclear. Germline CDR1 and CDR2: LGHNT and FRNRAP. The CDR3 extends over 15 amino acids. Trimming shortened V by 1 base and J by 9 bases, and 16 bases separated the two germline ends. Written as DNA, the CDR3 is TGTGCTAGTGGTTTGGGGTCCCCGGGCAGGCCTGAGCAGTTCTTC. It codes for CASGLGSPGRPEQFF.

This clonotype came up a few times. The chain uses TRBV20-1 and TRBJ2-7, with TRBD1 as a possible D gene (6 bases). Germline lookup yields CDR1 DFQATT and CDR2 SNEGSKA (reference sequence). The CDR3 length is 16 residues. V was clipped by 5 bases and J by 5 bases, with 25 bases between them. The DNA of the CDR3 is TGCAGTGCTCTATCCCTGGACAGCGGCCCGCTGAACGAGCAGTACTTC. This encodes CSALSLDSGPLNEQYF.

The rearrangement links TRBV20-1 to TRBJ2-1; D might be TRBD2 (5 bases). V was pared by 0 bases and J by 4 bases, with 16 bases between. Germline-derived CDR1 and CDR2 are DFQATT and SNEGSKA (reference sequence). The CDR3 has 16 residues. CDR3 region: CSAREDSTIPYNEQFF. The DNA of the CDR3 is TGCAGTGCTAGAGAGGACTCCACCATCCCTTACAATGAGCAGTTCTTC.